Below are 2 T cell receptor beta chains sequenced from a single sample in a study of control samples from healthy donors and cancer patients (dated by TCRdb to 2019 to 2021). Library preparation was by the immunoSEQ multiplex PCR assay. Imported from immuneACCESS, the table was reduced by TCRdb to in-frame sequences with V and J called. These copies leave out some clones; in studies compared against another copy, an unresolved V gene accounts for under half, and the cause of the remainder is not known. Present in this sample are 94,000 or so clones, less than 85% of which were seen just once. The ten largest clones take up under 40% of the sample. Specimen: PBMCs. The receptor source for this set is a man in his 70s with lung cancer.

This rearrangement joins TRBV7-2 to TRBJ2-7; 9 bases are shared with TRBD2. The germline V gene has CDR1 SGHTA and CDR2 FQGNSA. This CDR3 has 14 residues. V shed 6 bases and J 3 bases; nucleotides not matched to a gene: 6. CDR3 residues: CASSPSGNFYEQYF. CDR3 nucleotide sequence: TGTGCCAGCAGTCCTAGCGGGAACTTCTACGAGCAGTACTTC.

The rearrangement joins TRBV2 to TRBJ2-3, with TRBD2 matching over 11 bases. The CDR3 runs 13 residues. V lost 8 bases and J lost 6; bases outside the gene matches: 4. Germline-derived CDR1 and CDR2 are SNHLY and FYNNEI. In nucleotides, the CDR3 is TGTGCCAGCGGGACTAGCGGTTGGGATACGCAGTATTTT. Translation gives CASGTSGWDTQYF. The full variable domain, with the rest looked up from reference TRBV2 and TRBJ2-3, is EPEVTQTPSHQVTQMGQEVILRCVPISNHLYFYWYRQILGQKVEFLVSFYNNEISEKSEIFDDQFSVERPDGSNFTLKIRSTKLEDSAMYFCASGTSGWDTQYFGPGTRLTVL.